A single TCR beta chain is shown here with its context. The V end lost 2 bases, the J end lost 3 bases, and 8 bases lay between the germline ends. There are 14 residues in the CDR3. The germline V gene has CDR1 KGHSH and CDR2 LQKENI. This record belongs to a study of blood T cell repertoires in COVID-19. Study-level information: Whether acute or convalescent, the COVID-19 samples came from the United States, Italy and Spain. From T cells, B-cell-depleted T cells, or PBMCs came the material, which was cDNA or gDNA.

As processed by the authors: It was from reference gene primer amplification that nucleated cell counts were estimated. Here immunoSEQ multiplex PCR was the method, and the copy in TCRdb shows in-frame clones only, minus some. Clonal size and the V and J genes are those of that table, whereas D and trimming came from the DNA. The table records some 160,000 clones, 70% to 90% of them present only once. The TCR was taken from a middle-aged man who had recovered from COVID-19. The V and J genes are TRBV18 and TRBJ1-5; possibly TRBD1 for D (5 bases). The sample was peripheral blood. The CDR3 region is CASSPGADNQPQHF. CDR3 nucleotide sequence: TGTGCCAGCTCACCAGGGGCTGACAATCAGCCCCAGCATTTT.